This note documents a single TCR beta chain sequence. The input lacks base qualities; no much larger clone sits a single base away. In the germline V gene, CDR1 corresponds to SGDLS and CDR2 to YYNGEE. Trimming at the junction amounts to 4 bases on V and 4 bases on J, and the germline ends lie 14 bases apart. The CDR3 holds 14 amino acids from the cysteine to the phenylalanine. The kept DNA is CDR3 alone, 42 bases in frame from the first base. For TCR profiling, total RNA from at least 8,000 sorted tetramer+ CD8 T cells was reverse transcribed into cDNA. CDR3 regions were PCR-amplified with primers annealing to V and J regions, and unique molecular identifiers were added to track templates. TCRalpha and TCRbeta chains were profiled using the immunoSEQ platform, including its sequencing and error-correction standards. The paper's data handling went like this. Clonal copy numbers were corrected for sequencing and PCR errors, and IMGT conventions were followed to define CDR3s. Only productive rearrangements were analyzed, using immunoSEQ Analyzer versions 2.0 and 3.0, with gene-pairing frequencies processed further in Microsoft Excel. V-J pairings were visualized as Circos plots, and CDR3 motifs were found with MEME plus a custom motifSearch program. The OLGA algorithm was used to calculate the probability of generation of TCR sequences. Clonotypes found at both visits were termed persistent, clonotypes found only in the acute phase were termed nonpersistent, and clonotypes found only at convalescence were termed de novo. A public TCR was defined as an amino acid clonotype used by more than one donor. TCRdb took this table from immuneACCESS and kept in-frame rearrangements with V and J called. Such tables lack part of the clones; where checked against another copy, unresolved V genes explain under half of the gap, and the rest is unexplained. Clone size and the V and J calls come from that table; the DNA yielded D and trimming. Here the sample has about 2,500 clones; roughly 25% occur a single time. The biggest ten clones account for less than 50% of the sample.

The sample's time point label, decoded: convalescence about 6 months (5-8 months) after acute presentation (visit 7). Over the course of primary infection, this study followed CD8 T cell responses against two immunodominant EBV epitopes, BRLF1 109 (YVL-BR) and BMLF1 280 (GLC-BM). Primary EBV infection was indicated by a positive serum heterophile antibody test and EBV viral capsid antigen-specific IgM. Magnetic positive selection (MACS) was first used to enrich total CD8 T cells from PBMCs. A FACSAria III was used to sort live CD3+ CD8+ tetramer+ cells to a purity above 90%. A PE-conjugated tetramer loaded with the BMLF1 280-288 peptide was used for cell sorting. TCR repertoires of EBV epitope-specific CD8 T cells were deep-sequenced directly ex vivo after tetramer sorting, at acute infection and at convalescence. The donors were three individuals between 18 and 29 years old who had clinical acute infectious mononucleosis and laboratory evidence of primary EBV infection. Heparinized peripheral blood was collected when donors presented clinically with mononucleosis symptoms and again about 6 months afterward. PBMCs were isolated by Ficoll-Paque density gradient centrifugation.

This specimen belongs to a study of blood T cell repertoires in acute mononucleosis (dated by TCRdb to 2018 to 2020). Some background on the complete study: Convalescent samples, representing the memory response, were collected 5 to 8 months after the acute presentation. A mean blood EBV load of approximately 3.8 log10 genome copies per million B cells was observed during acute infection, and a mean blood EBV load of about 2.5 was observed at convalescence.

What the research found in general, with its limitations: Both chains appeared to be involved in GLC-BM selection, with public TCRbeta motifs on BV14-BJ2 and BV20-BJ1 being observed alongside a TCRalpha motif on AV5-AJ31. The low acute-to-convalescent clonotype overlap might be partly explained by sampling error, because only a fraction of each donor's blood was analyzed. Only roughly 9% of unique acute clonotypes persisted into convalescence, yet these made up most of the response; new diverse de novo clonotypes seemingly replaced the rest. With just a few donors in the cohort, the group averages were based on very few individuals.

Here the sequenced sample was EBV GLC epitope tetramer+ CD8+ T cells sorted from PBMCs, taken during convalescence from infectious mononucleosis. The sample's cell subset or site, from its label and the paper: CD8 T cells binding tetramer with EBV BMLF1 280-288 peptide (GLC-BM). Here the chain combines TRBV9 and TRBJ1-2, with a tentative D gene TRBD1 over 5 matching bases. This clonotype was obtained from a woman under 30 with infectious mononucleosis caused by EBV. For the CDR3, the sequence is CASSFDQGGYGYTF. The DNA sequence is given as TGTGCCAGCAGCTTCGACCAGGGTGGCTATGGCTACACCTTC.